This TCR beta chain was documented in a study of T-cell reconstitution after alpha-beta-depleted transplantation in children. The TCRbeta library was prepared with unique molecular identifiers. One entry per CDR3 protein, called by TCRdb with MiXCR from the PCR reads. The profile shows more than 200,000 distinct CDR3 sequences, more than 15% of them singletons. Study results and limitations: After transplant, at about two months, alpha-beta T cells were reportedly derived from several hundred expanded graft clones. T-cell counts and diversity were attributed mostly to newly produced T cells one year after transplant.

Details on this clonotype: Its antigen is still unknown.

Germline CDR1 and CDR2: LNHDA and SQIVND (reference sequence). CDR3 length: 15 amino acids. Trimming took 1 base from V and 3 from J, leaving 12 bases between them. This sample comprised PBMCs, mostly from graft donor cells, obtained 360 days after TCRalphabeta/CD19-depleted stem cell transplant. This receptor was obtained from a male patient aged 2-15 years who had a stem cell transplant for acute lymphoblastic leukemia, so the T cells may come from the graft donor. This chain connects TRBV19 to TRBJ1-2; maybe TRBD1 (5 bases). CDR3 region: CASSIAPGRDYGYTF. Written as DNA, the CDR3 is TGTGCCAGTAGTATAGCCCCAGGCAGGGACTATGGCTACACCTTC.